This T cell receptor beta chain was recorded in a study of blood T cells in healthy people across ages. Total RNA extraction produced at least 6 micrograms (per sample) for the study. This clonotype appeared many times. Using a J-beta primer mix together with a sample-barcoded 5' primer, a second PCR was run for roughly 6 to 12 cycles. A single record per CDR3 protein comes from TCRdb applying MiXCR to the 5' RACE reads. The sample shows around 650,000 distinct CDR3 sequences, approximately 29% of them seen only once. The germline CDR1 and CDR2 sequences are MNHEY and SVGEGT. Trimming removed 1 base at V and 5 bases at J, with 9 bases between. The CDR3 is 13 amino acids.

Sequenced input: blood. The chain is built from TRBV6-2 or TRBV6-3 and TRBJ2-7; the D is unclear. This receptor was obtained from a woman at least 80 years old in good health. Here the CDR3 reads CASSYLALHEQYF. CDR3 nucleotides: TGTGCCAGCAGTTACTTGGCCCTCCACGAGCAGTACTTC.